The entry below describes one TCR beta chain. The entry originates in a study of blood T cell repertoires in COVID-19. Study in general: Nucleic acid was either cDNA or gDNA, and it came from T cells, B-cell-depleted T cells, or PBMCs.

Germline V gene lookup returns CDR1 SGHAT and CDR2 FQNNGV. This CDR3 is 13 amino acids long. Between the trimmed V and J ends, which lost 5 bases and 4 bases, there was a span of 11 bases. Assay used: immunoSEQ multiplex PCR; TCRdb lists only in-frame clones, some missing. Among about 210,000 clones listed, roughly nine tenths were seen once. The V call is TRBV11-2, the J call TRBJ2-5, with D tentatively TRBD1 (6 bases). The sample was peripheral blood. The TCR comes from a man aged 40-55 years with acute or convalescent COVID-19. The CDR3 DNA sequence: TGTGCCAGCAGCAATACAGGGATAGAGACCCAGTACTTC. As protein: CASSNTGIETQYF.